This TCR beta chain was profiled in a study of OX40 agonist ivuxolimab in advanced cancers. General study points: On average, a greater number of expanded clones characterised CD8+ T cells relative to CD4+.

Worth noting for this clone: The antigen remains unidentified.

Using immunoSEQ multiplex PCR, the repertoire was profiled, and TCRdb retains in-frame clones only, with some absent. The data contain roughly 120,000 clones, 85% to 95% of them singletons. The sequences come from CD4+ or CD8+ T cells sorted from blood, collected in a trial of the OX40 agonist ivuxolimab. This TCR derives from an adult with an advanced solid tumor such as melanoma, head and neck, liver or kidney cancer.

The CDR3 sequence: CASKMWVAGDKDEQFF. The CDR3 region has the DNA TGTGCCAGTAAAATGTGGGTAGCGGGAGATAAGGATGAGCAGTTCTTC. The rearrangement uses TRBV19 and TRBJ2-1, with TRBD2 matching 9 bases. The CDR3 loop spans 16 amino acids. Looked up from germline, CDR1 is LNHDA and CDR2 is SQIVND (reference sequence). V shed 7 bases and J 8 bases; nucleotides not matched to a gene: 15.